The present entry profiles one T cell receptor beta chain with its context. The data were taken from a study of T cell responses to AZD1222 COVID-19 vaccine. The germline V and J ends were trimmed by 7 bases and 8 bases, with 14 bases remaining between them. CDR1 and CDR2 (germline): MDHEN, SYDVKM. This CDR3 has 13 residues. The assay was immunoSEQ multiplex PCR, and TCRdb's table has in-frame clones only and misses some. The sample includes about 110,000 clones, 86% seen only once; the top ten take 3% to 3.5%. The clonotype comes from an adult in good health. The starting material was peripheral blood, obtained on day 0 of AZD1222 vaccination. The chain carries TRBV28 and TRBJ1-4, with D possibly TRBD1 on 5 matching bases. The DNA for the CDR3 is TGTGCCAGCACCCAGGGCGGTGGGGAAAAACTGTTTTTT. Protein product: CASTQGGGEKLFF.